This T cell receptor (beta chain) was documented in a study of identical twins. General study results and limits: The same donors were not followed; conclusions instead depended on cross-sectional statistical analysis.

Trimming took off 4 bases at V and 4 bases at J, with 7 bases between the two ends. CDR3 length equals 13 residues. Germline loops: CDR1 MNHEY, CDR2 SVGEGT. In its sample, this clonotype was seen many times. Its antigen is unidentified. TCRdb redid the calling of the 5' RACE reads with MiXCR, one entry per CDR3 protein. This sample yields 220,000 or so distinct CDR3 sequences, of which about 7% are seen a single time; about 3.6% belongs to the top ten. The same sample was also used in a study of yellow fever vaccine responses in identical twins.

The sequenced sample consisted of memory (CD45RO+) T cells sorted from blood. The rearrangement links TRBV6-2 or TRBV6-3 to TRBJ2-2; the D is unclear. This TCR was sampled from a woman aged 18-29 years in good health. CDR3 in DNA: TGTGCCAGCAGTTCGGAGATCACCGGGGAGCTGTTTTTT. Encoded protein: CASSSEITGELFF.